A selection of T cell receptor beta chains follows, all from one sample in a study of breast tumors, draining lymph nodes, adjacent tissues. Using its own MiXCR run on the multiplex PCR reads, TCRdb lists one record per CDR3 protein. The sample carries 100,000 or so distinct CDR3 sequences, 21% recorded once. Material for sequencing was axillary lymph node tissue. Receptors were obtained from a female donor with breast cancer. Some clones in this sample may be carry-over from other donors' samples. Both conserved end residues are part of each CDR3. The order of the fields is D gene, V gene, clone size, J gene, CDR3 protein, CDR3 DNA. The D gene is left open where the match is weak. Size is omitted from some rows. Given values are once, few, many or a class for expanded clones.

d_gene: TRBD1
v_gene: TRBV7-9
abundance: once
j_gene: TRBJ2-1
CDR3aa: CASSLGGGQGKFF
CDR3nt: TGTGCCAGCAGCTTAGGAGGAGGACAGGGGAAGTTCTTC

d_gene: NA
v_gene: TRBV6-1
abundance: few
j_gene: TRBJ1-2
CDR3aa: CASSELYDRSYGYTF
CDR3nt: TGTGCCAGCAGTGAACTTTATGACAGAAGCTATGGCTACACCTTC

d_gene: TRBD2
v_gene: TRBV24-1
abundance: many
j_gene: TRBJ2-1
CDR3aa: CATSDLKFGGGGGRAQQFF
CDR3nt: TGTGCCACCAGTGATTTAAAATTCGGGGGTGGTGGCGGGAGGGCCCAGCAGTTCTTC

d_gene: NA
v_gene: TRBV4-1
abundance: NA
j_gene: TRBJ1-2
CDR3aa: CASSWDGTTNYGYTF
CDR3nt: TGCGCCAGCAGCTGGGACGGTACGACTAACTATGGCTACACCTTC

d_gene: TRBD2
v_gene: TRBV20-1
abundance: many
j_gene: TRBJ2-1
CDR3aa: CSAHGAGGLYNEQFF
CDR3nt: TGCAGTGCTCACGGAGCGGGGGGGCTTTACAATGAGCAGTTCTTC

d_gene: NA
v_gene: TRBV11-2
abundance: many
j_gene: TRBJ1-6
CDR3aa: CASSLLAPGNGSPLHF
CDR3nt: TGTGCCAGCAGCCTTCTAGCCCCGGGCAACGGTTCACCCCTCCACTTT

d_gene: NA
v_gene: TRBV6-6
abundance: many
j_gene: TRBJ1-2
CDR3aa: CASRPPRQAPYTF
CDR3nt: TGTGCCAGCAGACCCCCCCGACAGGCTCCCTACACCTTC

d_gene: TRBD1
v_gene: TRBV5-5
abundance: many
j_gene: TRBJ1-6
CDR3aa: CASSLVGRGHHSPLHF
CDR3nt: TGTGCCAGCAGCTTGGTCGGCAGGGGGCATCATTCACCCCTCCACTTT

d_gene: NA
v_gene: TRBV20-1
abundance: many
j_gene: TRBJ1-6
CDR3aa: CSARDPGRPNNSPLHF
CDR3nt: TGCAGTGCTAGAGATCCCGGCAGGCCGAATAATTCACCCCTCCACTTT

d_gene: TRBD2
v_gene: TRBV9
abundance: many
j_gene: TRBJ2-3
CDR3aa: CASSVAGTSGYDTDTQYF
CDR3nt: TGTGCCAGCAGCGTAGCCGGGACTAGCGGGTACGACACAGATACGCAGTATTTT

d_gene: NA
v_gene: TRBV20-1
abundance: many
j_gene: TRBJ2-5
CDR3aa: CSASPPYPAQYF
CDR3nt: TGCAGTGCTAGCCCTCCCTATCCGGCCCAGTACTTC

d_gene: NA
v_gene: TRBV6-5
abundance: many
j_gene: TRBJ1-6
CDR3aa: CASSYSIRGSPLHF
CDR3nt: TGTGCCAGCAGTTACTCGATCAGGGGCTCACCCCTCCACTTT

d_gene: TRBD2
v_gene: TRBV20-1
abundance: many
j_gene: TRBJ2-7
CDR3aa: CSARDSGTSGGYEQYF
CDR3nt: TGCAGTGCTAGAGATTCCGGGACTAGCGGGGGGTACGAGCAGTACTTC

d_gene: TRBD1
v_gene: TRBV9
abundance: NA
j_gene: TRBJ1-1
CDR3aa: CASRAETGGLTEAFF
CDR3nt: TGTGCCAGCCGGGCCGAGACAGGGGGCCTCACTGAAGCTTTCTTT

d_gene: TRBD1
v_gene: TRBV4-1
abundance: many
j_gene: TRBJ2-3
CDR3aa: CASTKGGTGRTDTQYF
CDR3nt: TGCGCCAGCACCAAAGGCGGGACAGGGAGGACAGATACGCAGTATTTT

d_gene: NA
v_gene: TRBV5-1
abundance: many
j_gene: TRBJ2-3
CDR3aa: CASSSLGANTDTQYF
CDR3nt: TGCGCCAGCAGCAGCCTGGGGGCCAACACAGATACGCAGTATTTT

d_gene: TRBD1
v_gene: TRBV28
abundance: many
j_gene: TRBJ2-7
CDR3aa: CASSLWDRAGVDEQYF
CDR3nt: TGTGCCAGCAGTTTATGGGACAGGGCTGGCGTCGACGAGCAGTACTTC

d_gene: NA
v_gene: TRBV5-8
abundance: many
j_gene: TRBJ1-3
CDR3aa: CASSLQDGNTIYF
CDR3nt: TGTGCCAGCAGCTTGCAGGATGGAAACACCATATATTTT

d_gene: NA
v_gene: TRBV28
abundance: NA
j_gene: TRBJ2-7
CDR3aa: CASSYIEGRGPYEQYF
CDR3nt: TGTGCCAGCAGCTACATTGAAGGTAGGGGACCCTACGAGCAGTACTTC

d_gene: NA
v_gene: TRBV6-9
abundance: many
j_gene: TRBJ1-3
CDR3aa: CASSQEGAIYF
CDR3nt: TGTGCCAGCAGCCAGGAGGGGGCCATATATTTT

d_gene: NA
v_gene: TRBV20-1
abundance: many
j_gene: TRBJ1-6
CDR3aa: CSAGAGATYNSPLHF
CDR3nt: TGCAGTGCCGGCGCGGGGGCAACCTATAATTCACCCCTCCACTTT

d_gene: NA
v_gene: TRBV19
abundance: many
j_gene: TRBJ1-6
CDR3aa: CASSIGRGSPLHF
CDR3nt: TGTGCCAGTAGTATTGGGAGGGGTTCACCCCTCCACTTT

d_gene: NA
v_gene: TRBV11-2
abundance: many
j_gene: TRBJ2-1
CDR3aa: CASSSPQGGYEQFF
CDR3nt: TGTGCCAGCAGCTCGCCACAGGGAGGGTATGAGCAGTTCTTC

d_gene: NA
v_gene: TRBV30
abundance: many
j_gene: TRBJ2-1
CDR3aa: CAWSTDYYEQFF
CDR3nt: TGTGCCTGGAGTACCGATTATTATGAGCAGTTCTTC

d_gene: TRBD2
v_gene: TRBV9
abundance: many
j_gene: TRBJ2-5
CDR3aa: CASSEGASGQETQYF
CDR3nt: TGTGCCAGCAGCGAAGGGGCTAGCGGGCAAGAGACCCAGTACTTC

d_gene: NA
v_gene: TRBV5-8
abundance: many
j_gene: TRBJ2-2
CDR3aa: CASSSYPPTGELFF
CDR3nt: TGTGCCAGCAGCTCTTACCCCCCCACCGGGGAGCTGTTTTTT

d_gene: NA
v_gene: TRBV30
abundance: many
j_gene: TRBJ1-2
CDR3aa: CAWTGGHYGYTF
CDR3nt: TGTGCCTGGACGGGGGGGCACTATGGCTACACCTTC

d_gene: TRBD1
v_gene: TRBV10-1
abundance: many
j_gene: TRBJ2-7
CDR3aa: CASSAGTGASEQYF
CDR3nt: TGCGCCAGCAGTGCCGGGACAGGGGCAAGCGAGCAGTACTTC

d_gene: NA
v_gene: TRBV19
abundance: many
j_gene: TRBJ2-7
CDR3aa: CASSIKQGRLYEQYF
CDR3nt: TGTGCCAGTAGTATAAAGCAGGGTAGGCTCTACGAGCAGTACTTC

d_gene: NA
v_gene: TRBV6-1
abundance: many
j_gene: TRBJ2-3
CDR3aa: CASRENRAPDTQYF
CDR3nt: TGTGCCAGCAGGGAAAACAGGGCGCCAGATACGCAGTATTTT

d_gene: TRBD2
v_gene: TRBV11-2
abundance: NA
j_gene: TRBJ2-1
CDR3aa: CASSFGTSGRSNEQFF
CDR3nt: TGTGCCAGCAGCTTTGGAACTAGCGGGAGAAGCAATGAGCAGTTCTTC

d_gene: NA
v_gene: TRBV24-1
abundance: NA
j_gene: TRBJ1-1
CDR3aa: CATSDPGENTEAFF
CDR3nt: TGTGCCACCAGTGACCCCGGGGAGAACACTGAAGCTTTCTTT

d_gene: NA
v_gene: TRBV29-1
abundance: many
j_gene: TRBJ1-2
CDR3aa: CSVVLATTGYTF
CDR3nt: TGCAGCGTTGTGTTGGCGACCACTGGCTACACCTTC

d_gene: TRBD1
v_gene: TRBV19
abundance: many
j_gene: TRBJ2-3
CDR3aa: CASSDRASDTQYF
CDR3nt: TGTGCCAGTTCGGACAGGGCGTCGGATACGCAGTATTTT

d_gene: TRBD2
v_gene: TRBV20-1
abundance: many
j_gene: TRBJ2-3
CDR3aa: CSASLGRGTDTQYF
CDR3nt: TGCAGTGCTAGTCTCGGGAGGGGGACTGATACGCAGTATTTT

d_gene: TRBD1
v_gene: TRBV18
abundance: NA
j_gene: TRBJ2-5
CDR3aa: CASSPDRAGTQYF
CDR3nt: TGTGCCAGCTCACCAGACAGGGCCGGGACCCAGTACTTC

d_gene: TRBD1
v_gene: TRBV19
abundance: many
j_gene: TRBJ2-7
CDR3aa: CASSIAGTGRDEQYF
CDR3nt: TGTGCCAGTAGTATCGCCGGGACAGGGCGAGACGAGCAGTACTTC

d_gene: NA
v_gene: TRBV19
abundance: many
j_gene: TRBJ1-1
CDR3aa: CASSIGGVSQEAFF
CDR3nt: TGTGCCAGTAGTATAGGGGGAGTGTCTCAGGAAGCTTTCTTT

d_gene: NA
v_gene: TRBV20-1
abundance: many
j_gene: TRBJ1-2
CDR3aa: CSARVEIYGYTF
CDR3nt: TGCAGTGCTAGAGTGGAAATCTATGGCTACACCTTC

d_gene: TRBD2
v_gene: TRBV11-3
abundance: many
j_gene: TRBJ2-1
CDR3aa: CASSAGTSTYNEQFF
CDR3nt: TGTGCCAGCAGCGCCGGGACTAGCACCTACAATGAGCAGTTCTTC

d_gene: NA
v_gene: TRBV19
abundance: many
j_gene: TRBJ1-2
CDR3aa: CASSPHDGYGYTF
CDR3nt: TGTGCCAGTAGTCCACATGACGGCTATGGCTACACCTTC

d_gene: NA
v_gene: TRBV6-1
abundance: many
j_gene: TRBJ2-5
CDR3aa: CASSGARQETQYF
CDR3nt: TGTGCCAGCAGTGGTGCCAGGCAAGAGACCCAGTACTTC

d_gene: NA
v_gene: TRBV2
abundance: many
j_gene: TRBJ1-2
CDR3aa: CASSEAQSGYGYTF
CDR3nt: TGTGCCAGCAGTGAAGCGCAAAGTGGGTATGGCTACACCTTC

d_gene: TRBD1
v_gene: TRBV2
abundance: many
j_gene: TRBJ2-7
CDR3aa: CASFLTGAYEQYF
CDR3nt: TGTGCCAGCTTTTTGACAGGGGCCTACGAGCAGTACTTC

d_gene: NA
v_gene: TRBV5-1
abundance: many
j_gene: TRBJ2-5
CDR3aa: CASSLGVTGLQETQYF
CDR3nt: TGCGCCAGCAGCTTGGGAGTAACAGGGCTCCAAGAGACCCAGTACTTC

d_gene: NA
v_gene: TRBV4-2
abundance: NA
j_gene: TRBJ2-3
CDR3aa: CASSQLRGDTQYF
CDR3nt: TGTGCCAGCAGCCAACTCAGGGGTGATACGCAGTATTTT

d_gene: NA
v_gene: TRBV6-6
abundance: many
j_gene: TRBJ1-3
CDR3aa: CASNYRDLGNTIYF
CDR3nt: TGTGCCAGCAATTACAGGGACCTAGGAAACACCATATATTTT

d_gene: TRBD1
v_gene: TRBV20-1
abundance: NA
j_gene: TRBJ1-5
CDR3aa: CSAGQGQNQPQHF
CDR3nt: TGCAGTGCTGGACAGGGGCAAAATCAGCCCCAGCATTTT

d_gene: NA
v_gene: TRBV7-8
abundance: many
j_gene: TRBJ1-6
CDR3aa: CASRSNRNVRNSPLHF
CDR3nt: TGTGCCAGCAGAAGTAACAGGAATGTGCGGAATTCACCCCTCCACTTT

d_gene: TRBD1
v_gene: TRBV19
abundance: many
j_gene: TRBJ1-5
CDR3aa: CASATGGGQPQHF
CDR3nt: TGTGCCAGTGCTACAGGGGGCGGACAGCCCCAGCATTTT

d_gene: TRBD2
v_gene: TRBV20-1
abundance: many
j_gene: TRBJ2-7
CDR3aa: CSATGTSGYSYEQYF
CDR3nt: TGCAGTGCTACCGGGACTAGCGGGTACTCCTACGAGCAGTACTTC

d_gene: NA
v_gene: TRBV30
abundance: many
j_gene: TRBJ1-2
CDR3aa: CAWSVLSGPGGYTF
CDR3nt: TGTGCCTGGAGTGTACTGTCAGGGCCGGGGGGCTACACCTTC

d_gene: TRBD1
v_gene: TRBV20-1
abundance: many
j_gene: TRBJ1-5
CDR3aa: CSARTGGPNQPQHF
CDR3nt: TGCAGTGCGAGGACAGGGGGCCCGAATCAGCCCCAGCATTTT

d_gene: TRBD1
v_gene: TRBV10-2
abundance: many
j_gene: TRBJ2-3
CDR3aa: CASSTGASTDTQYF
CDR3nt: TGCGCCAGCAGTACAGGGGCGAGCACAGATACGCAGTATTTT

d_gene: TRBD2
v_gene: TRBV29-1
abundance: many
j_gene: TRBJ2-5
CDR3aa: CSVPGLAFSQETQYF
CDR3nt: TGCAGCGTTCCAGGACTAGCTTTCTCCCAAGAGACCCAGTACTTC

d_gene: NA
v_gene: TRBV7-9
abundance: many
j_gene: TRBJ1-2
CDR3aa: CASSSPRGFLNYGYTF
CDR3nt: TGTGCCAGCAGCTCCCCAAGAGGGTTTCTTAACTATGGCTACACCTTC

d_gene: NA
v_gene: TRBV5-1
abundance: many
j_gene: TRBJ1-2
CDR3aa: CASSDRRQTNYGYTF
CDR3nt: TGCGCCAGCAGCGACCGAAGACAAACTAACTATGGCTACACCTTC

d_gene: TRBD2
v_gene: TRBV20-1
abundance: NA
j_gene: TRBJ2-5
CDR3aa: CSASVAGTPETQYF
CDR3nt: TGCAGTGCTAGTGTAGCGGGGACGCCCGAGACCCAGTACTTC

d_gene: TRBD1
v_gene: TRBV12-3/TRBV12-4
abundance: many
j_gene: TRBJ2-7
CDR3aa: CASSNRQGKEQYF
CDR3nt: TGTGCCAGCAGCAATCGACAGGGTAAAGAGCAGTACTTC

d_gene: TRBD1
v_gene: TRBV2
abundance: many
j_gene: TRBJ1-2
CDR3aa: CASSGYRGHGGYTF
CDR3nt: TGTGCCAGCAGTGGATACAGGGGGCATGGTGGCTACACCTTC